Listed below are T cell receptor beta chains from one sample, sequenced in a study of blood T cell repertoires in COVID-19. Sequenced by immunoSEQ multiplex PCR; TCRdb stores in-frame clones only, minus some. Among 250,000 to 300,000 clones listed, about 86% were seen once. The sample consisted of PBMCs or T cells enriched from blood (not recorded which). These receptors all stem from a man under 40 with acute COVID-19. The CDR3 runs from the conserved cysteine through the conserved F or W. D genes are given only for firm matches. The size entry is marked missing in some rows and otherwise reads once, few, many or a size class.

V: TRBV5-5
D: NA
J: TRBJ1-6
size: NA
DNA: TGTGCCAGCAGCTTGGTGTCAGGGCCTAATTCACCCCTCCACTTT
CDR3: CASSLVSGPNSPLHF

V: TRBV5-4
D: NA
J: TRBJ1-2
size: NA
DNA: TGTGCCAGCAGCTTGGAAGGGGTAGGCGGCTACACCTTC
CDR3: CASSLEGVGGYTF

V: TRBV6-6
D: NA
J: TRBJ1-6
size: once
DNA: TGTGCCAGCAGTCCAACTCAGGGATTCAATATACAGAATTCACCCCTCCACTTT
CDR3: CASSPTQGFNIQNSPLHF

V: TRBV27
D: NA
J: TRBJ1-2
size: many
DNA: TGTGCCAGCAGACATGGTTCTTCGGGGGGCTACACCTTC
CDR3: CASRHGSSGGYTF

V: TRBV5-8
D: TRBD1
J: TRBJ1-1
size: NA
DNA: TGTGCCAGCAGCCAAGGACAGGGGGCTAGATTTACTGAAGCTTTCTTT
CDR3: CASSQGQGARFTEAFF

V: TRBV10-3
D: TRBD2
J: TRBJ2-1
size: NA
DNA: TGTGCCATCAGTGATTTAGCGGGGTACAATGAGCAGTTCTTC
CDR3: CAISDLAGYNEQFF

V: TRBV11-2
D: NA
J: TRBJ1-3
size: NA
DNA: TGTGCCAGCCAAACAGGTCGCGGAAACACCATATATTTT
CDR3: CASQTGRGNTIYF

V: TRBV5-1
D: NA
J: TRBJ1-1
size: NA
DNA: TGCGCCAGCAGCTTGGTGGCGAACACTGAAGCTTTCTTT
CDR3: CASSLVANTEAFF

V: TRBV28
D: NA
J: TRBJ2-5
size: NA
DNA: TGTGCAAACGGGCAGGGGGGCCAAGAGACCCAGTACTTC
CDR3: CANGQGGQETQYF

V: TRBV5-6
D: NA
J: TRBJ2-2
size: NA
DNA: TGTGCCAGCAGCTTCGGAGGGCCGAACACCGGGGAGCTGTTTTTT
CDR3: CASSFGGPNTGELFF

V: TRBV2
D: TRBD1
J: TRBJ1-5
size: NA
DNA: TGTGCCAGCAAAGGACAGGTCAATCAGCCCCAGCATTTT
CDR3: CASKGQVNQPQHF

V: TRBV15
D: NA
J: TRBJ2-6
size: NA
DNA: TGTGCCACAGAGTCCCAGGTGGCCTTCTCTGGGGCCAACGTCCTGACTTTC
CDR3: CATESQVAFSGANVLTF

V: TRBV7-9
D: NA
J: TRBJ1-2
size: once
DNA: TGTGCCAGCAGCTTCGGACAAACCTCAGCTAACTATGGCTACACCTTC
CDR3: CASSFGQTSANYGYTF

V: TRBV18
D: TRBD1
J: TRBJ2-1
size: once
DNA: TGTGCCAGCCGAAAGGGACAGGGCTTCTATGAGCAGTTCTTC
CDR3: CASRKGQGFYEQFF

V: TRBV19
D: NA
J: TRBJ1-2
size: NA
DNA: TGTGCCAGTAGTCGTACAGGAGACTATGGCTACACCTTC
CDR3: CASSRTGDYGYTF

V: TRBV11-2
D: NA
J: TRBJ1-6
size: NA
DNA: TGTGCCAGCAGCCCCGGAGTCGGGGTCAATTCACCCCTCCACTTT
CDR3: CASSPGVGVNSPLHF

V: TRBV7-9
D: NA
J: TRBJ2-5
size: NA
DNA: TGTGCCAGCAGCTTAGCGCACTTAGGAGGGACCCAGTACTTC
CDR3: CASSLAHLGGTQYF

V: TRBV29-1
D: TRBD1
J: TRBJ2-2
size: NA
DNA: TGCAGCGTTGTCGACAGGGGATCCTCGAACACCGGGGAGCTGTTTTTT
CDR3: CSVVDRGSSNTGELFF

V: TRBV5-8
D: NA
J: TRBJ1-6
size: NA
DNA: TGTGCCAGCAGCTTGAGGACTGGGAATTCACCCCTCCACTTT
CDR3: CASSLRTGNSPLHF

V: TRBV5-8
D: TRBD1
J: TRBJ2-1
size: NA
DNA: TGTGCCAGCAGCTGGGGGACCGGGACAGGGCCAAATGAGCAGTTCTTC
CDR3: CASSWGTGTGPNEQFF

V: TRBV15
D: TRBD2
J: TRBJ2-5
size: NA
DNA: TGTGCCACCAGCAGAGGGGAGGGAGAGACCCAGTACTTC
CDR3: CATSRGEGETQYF

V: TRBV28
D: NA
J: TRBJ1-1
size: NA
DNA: TGTGCCAGCAGTTCTCCAGAGAACACTGAAGCTTTCTTT
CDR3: CASSSPENTEAFF

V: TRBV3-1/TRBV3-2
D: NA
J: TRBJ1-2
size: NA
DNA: TGTGCCAGCAGCCAAGATGGGAGGGGCTATGGCTACACCTTC
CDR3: CASSQDGRGYGYTF

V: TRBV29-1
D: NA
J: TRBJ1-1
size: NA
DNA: TGCAGCGTGGACCCCGCAGGGAAGAACACTGAAGCTTTCTTT
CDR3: CSVDPAGKNTEAFF

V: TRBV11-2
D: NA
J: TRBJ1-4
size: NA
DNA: TGTGCCAGCAGCCCTACGACGGTCGGAAGCGGTGAAAAACTGTTTTTT
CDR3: CASSPTTVGSGEKLFF

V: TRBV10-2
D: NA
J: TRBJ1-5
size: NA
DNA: TGCGCCAGCAGTGAGTCTATGACAGGATATCAGCCCCAGCATTTT
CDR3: CASSESMTGYQPQHF

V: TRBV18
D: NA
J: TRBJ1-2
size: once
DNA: TGTGCCAGCTCACCCGGGACTTCTAACTATGGCTACACCTTC
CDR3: CASSPGTSNYGYTF

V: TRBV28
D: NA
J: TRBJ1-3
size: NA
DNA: TGTGGGACCGGGGGGCCAGGAAACACCATATATTTT
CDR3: CGTGGPGNTIYF